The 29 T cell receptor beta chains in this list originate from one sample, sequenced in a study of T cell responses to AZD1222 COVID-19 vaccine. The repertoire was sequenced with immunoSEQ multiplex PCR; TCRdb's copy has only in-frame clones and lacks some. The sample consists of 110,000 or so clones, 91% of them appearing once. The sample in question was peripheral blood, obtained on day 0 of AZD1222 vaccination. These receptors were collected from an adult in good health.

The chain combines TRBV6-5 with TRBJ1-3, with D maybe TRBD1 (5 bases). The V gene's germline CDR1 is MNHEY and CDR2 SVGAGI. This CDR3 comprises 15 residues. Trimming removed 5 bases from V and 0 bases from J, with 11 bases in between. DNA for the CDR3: TGTGCCAGCAGTCTGGGACTCCTCTCTGGAAACACCATATATTTT. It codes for CASSLGLLSGNTIYF.

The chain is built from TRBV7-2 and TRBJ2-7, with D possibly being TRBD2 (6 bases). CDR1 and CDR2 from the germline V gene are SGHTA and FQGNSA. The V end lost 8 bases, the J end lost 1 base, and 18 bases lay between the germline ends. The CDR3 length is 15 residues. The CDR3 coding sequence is TGTGCCAGCGGCCCCCGGGGGTTCTTTTCCTACGAGCAGTACTTC. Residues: CASGPRGFFSYEQYF.

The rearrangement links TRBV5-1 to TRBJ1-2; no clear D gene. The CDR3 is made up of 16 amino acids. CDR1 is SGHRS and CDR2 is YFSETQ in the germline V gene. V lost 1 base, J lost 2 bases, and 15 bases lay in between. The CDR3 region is CASSLIGQEINYGYTF. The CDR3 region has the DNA TGCGCCAGCAGCTTGATCGGTCAGGAGATAAACTATGGCTACACCTTC.

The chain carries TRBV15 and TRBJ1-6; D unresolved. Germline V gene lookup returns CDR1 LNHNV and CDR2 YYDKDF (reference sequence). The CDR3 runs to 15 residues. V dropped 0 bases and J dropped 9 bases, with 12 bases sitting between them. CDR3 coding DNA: TGTGCCACCAGCAGAGACGACTCCCGGTTTTCACCCCTCCACTTT. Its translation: CATSRDDSRFSPLHF.

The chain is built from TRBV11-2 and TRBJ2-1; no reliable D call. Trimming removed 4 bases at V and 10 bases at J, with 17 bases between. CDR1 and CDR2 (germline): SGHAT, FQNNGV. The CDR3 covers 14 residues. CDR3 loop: CASSSNPGYGEQFF. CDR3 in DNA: TGTGCCAGCAGCTCCAACCCTGGTTACGGGGAGCAGTTCTTC.

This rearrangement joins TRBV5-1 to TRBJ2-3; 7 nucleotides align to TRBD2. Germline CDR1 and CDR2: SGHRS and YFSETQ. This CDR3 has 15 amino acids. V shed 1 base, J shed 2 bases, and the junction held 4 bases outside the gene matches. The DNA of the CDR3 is TGCGCCAGCAGCTTGCTTGCGGGAGACACAGATACGCAGTATTTT. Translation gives CASSLLAGDTDTQYF.

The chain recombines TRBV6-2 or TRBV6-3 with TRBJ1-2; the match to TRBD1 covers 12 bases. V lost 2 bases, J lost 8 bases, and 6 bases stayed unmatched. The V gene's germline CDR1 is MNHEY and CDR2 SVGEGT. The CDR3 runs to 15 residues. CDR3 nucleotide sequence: TGTGCCAGCAGTTACCCGGGACAGGGGGCGCGAGGCTACACCTTC. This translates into CASSYPGQGARGYTF.

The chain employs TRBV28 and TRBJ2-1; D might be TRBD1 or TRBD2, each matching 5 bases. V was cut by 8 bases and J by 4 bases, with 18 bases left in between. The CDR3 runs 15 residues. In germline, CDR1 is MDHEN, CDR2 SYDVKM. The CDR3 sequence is CASLELSGGYNEQFF. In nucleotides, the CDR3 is TGTGCCAGCCTCGAGTTGAGTGGGGGTTACAATGAGCAGTTCTTC.

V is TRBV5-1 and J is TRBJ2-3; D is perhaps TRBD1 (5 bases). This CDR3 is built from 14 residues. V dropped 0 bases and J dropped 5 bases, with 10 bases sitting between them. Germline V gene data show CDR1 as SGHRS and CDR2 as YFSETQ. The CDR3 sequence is CASSLVPGQDTQYF. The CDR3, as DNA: TGCGCCAGCAGCTTGGTGCCAGGGCAAGATACGCAGTATTTT.

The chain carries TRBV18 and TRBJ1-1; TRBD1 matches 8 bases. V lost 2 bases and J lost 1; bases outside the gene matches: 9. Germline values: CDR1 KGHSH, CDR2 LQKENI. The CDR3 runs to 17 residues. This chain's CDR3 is CASSPARLGQGNTEAFF. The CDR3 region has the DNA TGTGCCAGCTCACCAGCCCGTTTAGGACAGGGGAACACTGAAGCTTTCTTT. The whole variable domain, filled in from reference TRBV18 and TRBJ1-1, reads NAGVMQNPRHLVRRRGQEARLRCSPMKGHSHVYWYRQLPEEGLKFMVYLQKENIIDESGMPKERFSAEFPKEGPSILRIQQVVRGDSAAYFCASSPARLGQGNTEAFFGQGTRLTVV.

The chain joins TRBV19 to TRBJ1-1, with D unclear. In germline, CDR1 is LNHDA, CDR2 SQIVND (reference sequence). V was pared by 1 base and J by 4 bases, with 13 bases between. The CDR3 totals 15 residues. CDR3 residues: CASSIVGRRGTEAFF. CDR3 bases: TGTGCCAGTAGTATAGTGGGCCGCCGAGGCACTGAAGCTTTCTTT.

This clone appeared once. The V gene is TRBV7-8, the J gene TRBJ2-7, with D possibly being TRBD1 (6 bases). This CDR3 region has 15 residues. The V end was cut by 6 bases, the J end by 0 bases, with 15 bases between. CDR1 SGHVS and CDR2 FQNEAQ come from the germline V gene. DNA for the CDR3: TGTGCCAGCAGTCTGAAGAGGGGGTTCTCCTACGAGCAGTACTTC. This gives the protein CASSLKRGFSYEQYF.

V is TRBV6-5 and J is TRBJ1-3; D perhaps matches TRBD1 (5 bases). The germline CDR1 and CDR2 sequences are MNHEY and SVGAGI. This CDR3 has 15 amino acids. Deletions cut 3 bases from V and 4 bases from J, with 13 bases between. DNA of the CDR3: TGTGCCAGCAGTTATGCCGCGGGGGAGGGAAACACCATATATTTT. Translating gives CASSYAAGEGNTIYF.

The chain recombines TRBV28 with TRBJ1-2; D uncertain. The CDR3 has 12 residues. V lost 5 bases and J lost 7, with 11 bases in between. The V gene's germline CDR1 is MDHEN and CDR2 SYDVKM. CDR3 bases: TGTGCCAGCAGTGCACCTAAGTTTGGCTACACCTTC. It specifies CASSAPKFGYTF.

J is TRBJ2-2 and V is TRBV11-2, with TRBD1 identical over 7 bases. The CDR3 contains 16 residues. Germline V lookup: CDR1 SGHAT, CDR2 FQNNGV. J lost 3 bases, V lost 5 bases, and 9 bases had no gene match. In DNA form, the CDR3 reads TGTGCCAGCAGCCGACATACAGGGGTGGACACCGGGGAGCTGTTTTTT. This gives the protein CASSRHTGVDTGELFF.

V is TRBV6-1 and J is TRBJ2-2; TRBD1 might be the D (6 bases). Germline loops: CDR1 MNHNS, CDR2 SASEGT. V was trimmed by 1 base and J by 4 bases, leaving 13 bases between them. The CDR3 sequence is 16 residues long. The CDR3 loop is CASSEGRGHITGELFF. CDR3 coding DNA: TGTGCCAGCAGTGAAGGCAGGGGCCACATCACCGGGGAGCTGTTTTTT.

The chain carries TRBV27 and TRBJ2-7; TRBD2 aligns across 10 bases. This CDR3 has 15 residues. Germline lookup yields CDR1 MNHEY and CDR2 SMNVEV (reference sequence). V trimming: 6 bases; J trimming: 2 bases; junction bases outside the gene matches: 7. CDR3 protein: CASRLTSGFPYEQYF. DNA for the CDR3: TGTGCCAGCAGATTGACTAGCGGGTTTCCCTACGAGCAGTACTTC.

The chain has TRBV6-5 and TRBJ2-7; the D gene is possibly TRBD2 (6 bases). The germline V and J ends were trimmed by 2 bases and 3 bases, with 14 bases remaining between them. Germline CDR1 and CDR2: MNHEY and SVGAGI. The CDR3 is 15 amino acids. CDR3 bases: TGTGCCAGCAGTTACCGTGGAGGGCAAATCTACGAGCAGTACTTC. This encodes CASSYRGGQIYEQYF.

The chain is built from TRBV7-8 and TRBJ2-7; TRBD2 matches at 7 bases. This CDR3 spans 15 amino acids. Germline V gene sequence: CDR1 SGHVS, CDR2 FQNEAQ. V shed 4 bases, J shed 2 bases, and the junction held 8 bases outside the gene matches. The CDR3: CASSSPGTTAYEQYF. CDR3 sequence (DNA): TGTGCCAGCAGCTCCCCCGGGACTACAGCCTACGAGCAGTACTTC.

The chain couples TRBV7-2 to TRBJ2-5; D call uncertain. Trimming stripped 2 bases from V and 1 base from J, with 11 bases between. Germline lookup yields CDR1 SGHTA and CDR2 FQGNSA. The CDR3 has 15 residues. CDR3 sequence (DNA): TGTGCCAGCAGCTTACTCTTCCGGACCCAAGAGACCCAGTACTTC. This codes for CASSLLFRTQETQYF.

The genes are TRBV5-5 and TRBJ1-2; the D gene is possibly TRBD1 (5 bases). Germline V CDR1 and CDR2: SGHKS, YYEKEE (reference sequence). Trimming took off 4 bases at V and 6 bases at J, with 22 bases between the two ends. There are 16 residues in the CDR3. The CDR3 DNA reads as TGTGCCAGCAGCCTCGAGGACATTCAATTTGGGGATGGCTACACCTTC. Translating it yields CASSLEDIQFGDGYTF. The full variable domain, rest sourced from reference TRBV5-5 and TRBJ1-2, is DAGVTQSPTHLIKTRGQQVTLRCSPISGHKSVSWYQQVLGQGPQFIFQYYEKEERGRGNFPDRFSARQFPNYSSELNVNALLLGDSALYLCASSLEDIQFGDGYTFGSGTRLTVV.

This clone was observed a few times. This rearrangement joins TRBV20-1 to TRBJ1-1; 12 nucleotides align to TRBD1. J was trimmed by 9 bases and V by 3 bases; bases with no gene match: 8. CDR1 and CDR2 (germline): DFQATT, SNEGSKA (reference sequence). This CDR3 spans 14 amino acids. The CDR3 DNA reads TGCAGTGCTAGTAGCCCCGGGACAGGGGGCCAAGCTTTCTTT. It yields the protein CSASSPGTGGQAFF.

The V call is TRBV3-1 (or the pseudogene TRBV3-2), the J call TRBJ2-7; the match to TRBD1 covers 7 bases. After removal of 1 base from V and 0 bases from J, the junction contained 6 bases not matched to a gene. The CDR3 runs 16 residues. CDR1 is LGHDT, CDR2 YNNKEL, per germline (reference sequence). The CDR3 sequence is CASSQAQTGSSYEQYF. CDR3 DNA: TGTGCCAGCAGCCAAGCCCAGACAGGGAGCTCCTACGAGCAGTACTTC.

CDR3 residues: CASSLWGGWTDGYTF. DNA for the CDR3: TGTGCCAGCAGCTTATGGGGTGGTTGGACAGATGGCTACACCTTC. The V gene is TRBV5-6, the J gene TRBJ1-2, with D tentatively TRBD1 (6 bases). This CDR3 is 15 amino acids long. Germline values: CDR1 SGHDT, CDR2 YYEEEE. The V end was cut by 2 bases, the J end by 6 bases, with 17 bases between. The full variable domain, rest sourced from reference TRBV5-6 and TRBJ1-2, is DAGVTQSPTHLIKTRGQQVTLRCSPKSGHDTVSWYQQALGQGPQFIFQYYEEEERQRGNFPDRFSGHQFPNYSSELNVNALLLGDSALYLCASSLWGGWTDGYTFGSGTRLTVV.

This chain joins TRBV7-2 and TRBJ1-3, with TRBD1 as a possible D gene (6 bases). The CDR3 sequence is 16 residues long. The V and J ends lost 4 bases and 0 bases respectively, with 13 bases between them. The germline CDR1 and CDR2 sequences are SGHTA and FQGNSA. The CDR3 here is CASSSGGASSGNTIYF. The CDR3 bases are TGTGCCAGCAGCTCTGGGGGGGCTAGCTCTGGAAACACCATATATTTT. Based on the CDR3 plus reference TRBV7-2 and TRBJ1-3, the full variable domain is GAGVSQSPSNKVTEKGKDVELRCDPISGHTALYWYRQSLGQGLEFLIYFQGNSAPDKSGLPSDRFSAERTGGSVSTLTIQRTQQEDSAVYLCASSSGGASSGNTIYFGEGSWLTVV.

DNA of the CDR3: TGTGCCTGGATGGGGGCGTGGGACACCGGGGAGCTGTTTTTT. Translation gives CAWMGAWDTGELFF. The V and J genes are TRBV30 and TRBJ2-2; a possible D gene is TRBD1 (6 bases). Germline CDR1 GTSNPN, CDR2 SVGIG (reference sequence). The germline V and J ends were trimmed by 4 bases and 3 bases, with 12 bases remaining between them. This CDR3 spans 14 amino acids.

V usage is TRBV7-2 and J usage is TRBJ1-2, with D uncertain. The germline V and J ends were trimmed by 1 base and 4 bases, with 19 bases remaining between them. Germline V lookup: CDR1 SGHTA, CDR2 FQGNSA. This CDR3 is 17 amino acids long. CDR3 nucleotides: TGTGCCAGCAGCTTAGGGAGTCTTCAGGTTTGGAGCTATGGCTACACCTTC. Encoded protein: CASSLGSLQVWSYGYTF.

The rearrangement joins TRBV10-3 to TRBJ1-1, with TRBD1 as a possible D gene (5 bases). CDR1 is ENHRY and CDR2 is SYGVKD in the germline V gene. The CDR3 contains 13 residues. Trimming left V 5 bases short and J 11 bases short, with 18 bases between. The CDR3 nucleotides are TGTGCCATCAGTCTTTCTTGGGGGACGGACGCTTTCTTT. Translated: CAISLSWGTDAFF.

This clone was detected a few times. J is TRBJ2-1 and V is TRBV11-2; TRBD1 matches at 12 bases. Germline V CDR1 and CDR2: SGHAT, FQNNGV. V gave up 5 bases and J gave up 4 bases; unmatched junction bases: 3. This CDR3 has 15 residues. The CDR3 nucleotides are TGTGCCAGCAGCCGGGACAGGGGGCTATACAATGAGCAGTTCTTC. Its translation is CASSRDRGLYNEQFF.